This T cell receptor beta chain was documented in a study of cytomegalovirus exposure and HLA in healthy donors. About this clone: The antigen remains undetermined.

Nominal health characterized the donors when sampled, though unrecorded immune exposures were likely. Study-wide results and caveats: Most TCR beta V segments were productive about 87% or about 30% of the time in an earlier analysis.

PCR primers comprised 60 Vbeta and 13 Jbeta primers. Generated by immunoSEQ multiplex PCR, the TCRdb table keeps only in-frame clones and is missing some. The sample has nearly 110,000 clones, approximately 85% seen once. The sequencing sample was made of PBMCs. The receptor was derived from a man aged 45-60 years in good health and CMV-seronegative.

CDR3 sequence reads: CASSTGGSYNEQFF. As DNA, the CDR3 is TGTGCCAGCAGCACCGGAGGCTCCTACAATGAGCAGTTCTTC. V is TRBV11-2 and J is TRBJ2-1; the D gene is possibly TRBD2 (5 bases). Trimming took 5 bases from V and 0 from J, leaving 8 bases between them. Germline CDR1 is SGHAT and CDR2 is FQNNGV. CDR3 size: 14 residues.